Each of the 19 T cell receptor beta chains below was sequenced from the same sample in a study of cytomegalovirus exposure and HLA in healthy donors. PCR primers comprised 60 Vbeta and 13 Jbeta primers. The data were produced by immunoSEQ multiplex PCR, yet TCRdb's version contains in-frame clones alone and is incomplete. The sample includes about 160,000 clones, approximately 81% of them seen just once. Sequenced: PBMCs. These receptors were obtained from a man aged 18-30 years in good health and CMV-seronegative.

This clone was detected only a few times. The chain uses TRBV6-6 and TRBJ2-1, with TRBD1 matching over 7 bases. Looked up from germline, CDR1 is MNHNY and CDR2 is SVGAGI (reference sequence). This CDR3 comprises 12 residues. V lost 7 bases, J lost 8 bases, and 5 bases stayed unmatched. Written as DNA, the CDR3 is TGTGCCAGCAAAGGGGACAGCCATGAGCAGTTCTTC. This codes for CASKGDSHEQFF.

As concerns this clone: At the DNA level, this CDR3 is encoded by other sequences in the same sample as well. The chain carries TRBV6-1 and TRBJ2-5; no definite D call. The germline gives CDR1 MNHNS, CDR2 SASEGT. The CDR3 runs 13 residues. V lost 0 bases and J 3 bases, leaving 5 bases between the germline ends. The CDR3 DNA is TGTGCCAGCAGTGAAGCCCGAGAAGAGACCCAGTACTTC. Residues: CASSEAREETQYF.

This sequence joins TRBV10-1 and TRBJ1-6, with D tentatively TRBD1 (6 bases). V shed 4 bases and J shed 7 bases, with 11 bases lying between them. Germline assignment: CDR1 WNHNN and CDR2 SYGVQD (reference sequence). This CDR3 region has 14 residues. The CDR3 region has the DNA TGCGCCAGCAGTGTCACAGGGAAAAATTCACCCCTCCACTTT. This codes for CASSVTGKNSPLHF.

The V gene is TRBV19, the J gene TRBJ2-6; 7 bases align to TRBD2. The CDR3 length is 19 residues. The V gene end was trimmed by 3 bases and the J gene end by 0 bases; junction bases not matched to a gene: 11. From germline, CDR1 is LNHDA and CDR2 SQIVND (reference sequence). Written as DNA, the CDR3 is TGTGCCAGTAGTATGGGGAGGGTCGGACGATCCTCTGGGGCCAACGTCCTGACTTTC. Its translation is CASSMGRVGRSSGANVLTF.

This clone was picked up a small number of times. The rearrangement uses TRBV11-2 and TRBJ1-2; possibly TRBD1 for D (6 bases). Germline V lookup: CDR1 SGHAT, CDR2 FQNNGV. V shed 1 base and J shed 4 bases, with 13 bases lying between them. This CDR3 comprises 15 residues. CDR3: CASSLVQGSAYGYTF. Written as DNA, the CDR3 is TGTGCCAGCAGCTTAGTGCAGGGGAGTGCCTATGGCTACACCTTC.

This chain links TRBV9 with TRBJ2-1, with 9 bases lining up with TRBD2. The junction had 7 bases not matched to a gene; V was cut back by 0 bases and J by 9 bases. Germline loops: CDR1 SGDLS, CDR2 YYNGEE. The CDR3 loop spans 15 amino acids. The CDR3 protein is CASSVEIAGESEQFF. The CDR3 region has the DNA TGTGCCAGCAGCGTAGAAATAGCGGGAGAGTCTGAGCAGTTCTTC.

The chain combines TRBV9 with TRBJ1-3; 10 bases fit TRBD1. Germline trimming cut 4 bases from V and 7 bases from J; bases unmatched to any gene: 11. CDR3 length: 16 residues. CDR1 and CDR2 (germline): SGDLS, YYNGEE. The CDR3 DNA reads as TGTGCCAGCAGCCAACGGACAGGGGGGATAGAGAACACCATATATTTT. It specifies CASSQRTGGIENTIYF.

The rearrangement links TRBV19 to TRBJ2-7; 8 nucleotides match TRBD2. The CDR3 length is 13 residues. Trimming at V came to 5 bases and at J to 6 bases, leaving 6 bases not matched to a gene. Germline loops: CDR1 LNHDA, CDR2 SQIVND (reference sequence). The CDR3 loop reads CASSSSGGPEQYF. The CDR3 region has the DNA TGTGCCAGTAGTTCCTCGGGAGGGCCCGAGCAGTACTTC.

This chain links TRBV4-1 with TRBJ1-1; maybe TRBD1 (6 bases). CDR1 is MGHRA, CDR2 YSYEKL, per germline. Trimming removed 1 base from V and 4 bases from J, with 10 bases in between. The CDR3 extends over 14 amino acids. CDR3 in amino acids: CASSQAGEPTEAFF. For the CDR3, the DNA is TGCGCCAGCAGCCAAGCAGGGGAGCCCACTGAAGCTTTCTTT.

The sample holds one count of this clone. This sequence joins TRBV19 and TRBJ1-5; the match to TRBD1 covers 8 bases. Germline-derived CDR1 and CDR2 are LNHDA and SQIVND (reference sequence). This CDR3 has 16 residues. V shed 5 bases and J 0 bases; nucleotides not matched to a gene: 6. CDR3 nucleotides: TGTGCCAGTAGTTCAGGGGGCTTTATTAGCAATCAGCCCCAGCATTTT. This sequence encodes CASSSGGFISNQPQHF.

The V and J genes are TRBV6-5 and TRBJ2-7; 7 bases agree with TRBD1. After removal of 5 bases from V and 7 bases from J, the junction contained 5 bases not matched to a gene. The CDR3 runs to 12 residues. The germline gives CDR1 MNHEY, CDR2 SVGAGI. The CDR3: CASSRQGMEQYF. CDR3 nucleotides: TGTGCCAGCAGTCGACAGGGTATGGAGCAGTACTTC.

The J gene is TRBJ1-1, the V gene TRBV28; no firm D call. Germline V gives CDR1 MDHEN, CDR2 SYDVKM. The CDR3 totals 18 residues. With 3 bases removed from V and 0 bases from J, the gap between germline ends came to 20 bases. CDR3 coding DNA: TGTGCCAGCAGTTTGGGAGAAGAAACTAGCTTAATGAACACTGAAGCTTTCTTT. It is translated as CASSLGEETSLMNTEAFF.

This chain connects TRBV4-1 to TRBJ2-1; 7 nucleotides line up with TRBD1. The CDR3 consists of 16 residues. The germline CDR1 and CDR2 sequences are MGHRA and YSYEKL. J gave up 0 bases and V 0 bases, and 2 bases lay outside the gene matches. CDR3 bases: TGCGCCAGCAGCCAAGAACAGGGGAACTCCTACAATGAGCAGTTCTTC. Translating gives CASSQEQGNSYNEQFF.

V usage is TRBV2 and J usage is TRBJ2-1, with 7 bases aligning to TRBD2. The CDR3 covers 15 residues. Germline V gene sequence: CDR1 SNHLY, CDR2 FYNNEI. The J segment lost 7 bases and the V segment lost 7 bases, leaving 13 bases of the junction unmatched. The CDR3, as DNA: TGTGCCAGCAAGGGAATAGCGGGCAGGCGGAATGAGCAGTTCTTC. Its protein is CASKGIAGRRNEQFF.

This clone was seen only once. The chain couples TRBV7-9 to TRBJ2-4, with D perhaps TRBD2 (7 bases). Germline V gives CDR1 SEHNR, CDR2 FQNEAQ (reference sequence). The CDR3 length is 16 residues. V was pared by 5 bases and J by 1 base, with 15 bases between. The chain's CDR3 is CASSPMGGAAKNIQYF. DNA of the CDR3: TGTGCCAGCAGCCCCATGGGGGGGGCGGCCAAAAACATTCAGTACTTC.

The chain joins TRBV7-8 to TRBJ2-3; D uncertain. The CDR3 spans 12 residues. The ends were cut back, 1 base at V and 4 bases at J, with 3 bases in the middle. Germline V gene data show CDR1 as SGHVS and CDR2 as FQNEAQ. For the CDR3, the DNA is TGTGCCAGCAGCTTAGAGCCAGATACGCAGTATTTT. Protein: CASSLEPDTQYF.

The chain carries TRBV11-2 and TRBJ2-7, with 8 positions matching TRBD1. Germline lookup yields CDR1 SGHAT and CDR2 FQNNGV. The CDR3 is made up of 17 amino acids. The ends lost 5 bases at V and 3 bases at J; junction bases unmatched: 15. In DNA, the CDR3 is TGTGCCAGCAGCCCTATCCTCGGGACAGGTGACCACTACGAGCAGTACTTC. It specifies CASSPILGTGDHYEQYF.

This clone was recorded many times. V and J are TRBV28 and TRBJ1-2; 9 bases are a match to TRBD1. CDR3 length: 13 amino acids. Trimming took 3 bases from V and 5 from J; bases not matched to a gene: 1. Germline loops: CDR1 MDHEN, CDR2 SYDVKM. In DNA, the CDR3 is TGTGCCAGCAGTTTGGGGACAGGGTATGGCTACACCTTC. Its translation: CASSLGTGYGYTF.

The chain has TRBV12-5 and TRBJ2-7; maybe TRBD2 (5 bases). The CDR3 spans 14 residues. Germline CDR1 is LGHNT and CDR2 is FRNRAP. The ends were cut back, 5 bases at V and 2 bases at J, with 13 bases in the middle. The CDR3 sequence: CASGIGGGTYEQYF. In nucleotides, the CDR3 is TGTGCTAGTGGTATTGGCGGAGGAACCTACGAGCAGTACTTC.